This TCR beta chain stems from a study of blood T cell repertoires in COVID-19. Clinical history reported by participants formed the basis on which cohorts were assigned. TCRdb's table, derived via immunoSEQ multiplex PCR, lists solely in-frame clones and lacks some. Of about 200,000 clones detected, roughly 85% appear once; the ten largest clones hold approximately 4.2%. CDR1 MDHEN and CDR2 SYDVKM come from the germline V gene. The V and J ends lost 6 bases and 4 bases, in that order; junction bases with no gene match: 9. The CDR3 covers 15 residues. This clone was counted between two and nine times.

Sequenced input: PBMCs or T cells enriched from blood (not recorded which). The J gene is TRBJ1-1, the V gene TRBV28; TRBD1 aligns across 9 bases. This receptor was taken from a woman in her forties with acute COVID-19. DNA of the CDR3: TGTGCCAGCAGCTCACAGGGGACAGGGAGCACTGAAGCTTTCTTT. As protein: CASSSQGTGSTEAFF.